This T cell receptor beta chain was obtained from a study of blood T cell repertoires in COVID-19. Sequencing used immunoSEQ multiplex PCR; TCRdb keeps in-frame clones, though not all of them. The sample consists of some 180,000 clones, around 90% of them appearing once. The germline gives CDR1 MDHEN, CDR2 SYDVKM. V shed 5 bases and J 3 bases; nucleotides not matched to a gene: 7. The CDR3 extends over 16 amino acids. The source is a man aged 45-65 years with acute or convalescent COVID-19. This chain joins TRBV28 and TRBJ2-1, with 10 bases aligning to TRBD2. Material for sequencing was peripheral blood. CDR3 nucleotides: TGTGCCAGCAGTAGCGGTAGCGGGGGGAACTACAATGAGCAGTTCTTC. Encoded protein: CASSSGSGGNYNEQFF.